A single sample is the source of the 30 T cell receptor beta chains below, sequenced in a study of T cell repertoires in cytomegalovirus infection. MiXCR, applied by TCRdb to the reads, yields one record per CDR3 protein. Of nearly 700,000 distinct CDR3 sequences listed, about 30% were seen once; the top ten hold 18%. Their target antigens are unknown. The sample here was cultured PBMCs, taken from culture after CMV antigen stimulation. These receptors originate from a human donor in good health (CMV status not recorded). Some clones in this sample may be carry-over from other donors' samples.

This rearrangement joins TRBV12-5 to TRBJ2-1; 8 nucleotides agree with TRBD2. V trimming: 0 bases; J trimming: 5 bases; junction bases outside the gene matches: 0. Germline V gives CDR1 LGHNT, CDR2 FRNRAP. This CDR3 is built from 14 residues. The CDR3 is CASGLVLADNEQFF. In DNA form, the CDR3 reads TGTGCTAGTGGTTTGGTACTAGCGGACAATGAGCAGTTCTTC.

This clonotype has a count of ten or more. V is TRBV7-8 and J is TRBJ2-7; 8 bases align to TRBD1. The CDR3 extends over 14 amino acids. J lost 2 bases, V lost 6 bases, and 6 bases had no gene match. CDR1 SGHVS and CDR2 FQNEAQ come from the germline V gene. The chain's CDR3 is CASRQGQGPYEQYF. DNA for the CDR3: TGTGCCAGCAGACAAGGACAGGGACCCTACGAGCAGTACTTC.

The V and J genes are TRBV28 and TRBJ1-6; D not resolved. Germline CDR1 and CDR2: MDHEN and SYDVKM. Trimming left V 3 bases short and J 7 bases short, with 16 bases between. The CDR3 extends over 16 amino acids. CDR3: CASSFHSGEENSPLHF. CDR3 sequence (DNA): TGTGCCAGCAGTTTTCACTCCGGGGAGGAAAATTCACCCCTCCACTTT.

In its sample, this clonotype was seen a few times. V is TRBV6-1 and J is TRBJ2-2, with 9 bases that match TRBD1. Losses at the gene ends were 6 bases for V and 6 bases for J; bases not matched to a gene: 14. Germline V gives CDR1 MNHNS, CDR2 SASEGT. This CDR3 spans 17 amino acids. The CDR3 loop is CASRRQGGWGSAGELFF. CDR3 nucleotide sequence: TGTGCCAGCAGGCGACAGGGGGGATGGGGTAGCGCCGGGGAGCTGTTTTTT.

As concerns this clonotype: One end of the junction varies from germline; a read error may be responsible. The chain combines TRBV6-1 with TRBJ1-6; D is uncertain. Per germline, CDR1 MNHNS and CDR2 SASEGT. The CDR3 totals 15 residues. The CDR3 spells CASSGPGSGNSPPHF. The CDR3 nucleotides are TGTGCCAGCAGTGGGCCGGGCTCGGGGAATTCACCCCCCCACTTT.

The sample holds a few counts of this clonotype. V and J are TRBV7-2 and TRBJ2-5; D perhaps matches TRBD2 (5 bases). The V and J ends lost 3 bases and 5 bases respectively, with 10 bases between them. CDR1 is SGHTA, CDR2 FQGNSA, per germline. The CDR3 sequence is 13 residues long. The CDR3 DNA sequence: TGTGCCAGCAGCTTCGAGGAGGTGGAGACCCAGTACTTC. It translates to CASSFEEVETQYF.

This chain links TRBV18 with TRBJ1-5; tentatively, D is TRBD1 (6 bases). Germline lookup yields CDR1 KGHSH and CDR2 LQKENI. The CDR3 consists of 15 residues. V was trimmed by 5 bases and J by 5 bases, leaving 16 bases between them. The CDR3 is CASSATGGIDQPQHF. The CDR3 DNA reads TGTGCCAGCTCAGCGACGGGGGGCATCGATCAGCCCCAGCATTTT.

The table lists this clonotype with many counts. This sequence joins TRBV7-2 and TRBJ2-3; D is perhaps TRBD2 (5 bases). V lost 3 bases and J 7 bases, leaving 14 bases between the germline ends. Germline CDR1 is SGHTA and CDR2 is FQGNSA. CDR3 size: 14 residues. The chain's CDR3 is CASSFPPSSYTQYF. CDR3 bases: TGTGCCAGCAGCTTCCCTCCTAGCTCATATACGCAGTATTTT.

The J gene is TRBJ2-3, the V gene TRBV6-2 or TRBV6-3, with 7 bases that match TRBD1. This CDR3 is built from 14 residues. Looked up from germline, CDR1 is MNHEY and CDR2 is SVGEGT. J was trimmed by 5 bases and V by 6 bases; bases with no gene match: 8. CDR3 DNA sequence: TGTGCCAGCAGCTCCCGAGGGGGCCTAGATACGCAGTATTTT. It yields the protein CASSSRGGLDTQYF.

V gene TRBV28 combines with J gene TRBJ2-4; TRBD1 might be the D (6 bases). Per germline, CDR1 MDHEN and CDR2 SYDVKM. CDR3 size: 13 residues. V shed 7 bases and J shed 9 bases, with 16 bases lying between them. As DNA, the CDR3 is TGTGCCAGCACACATACTACAGGGACCATTCAGTACTTC. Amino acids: CASTHTTGTIQYF.

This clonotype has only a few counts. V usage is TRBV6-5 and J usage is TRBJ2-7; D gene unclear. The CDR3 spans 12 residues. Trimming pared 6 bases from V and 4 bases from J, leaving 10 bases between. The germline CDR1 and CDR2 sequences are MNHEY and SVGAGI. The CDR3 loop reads CASSPDFYEQYF. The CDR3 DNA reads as TGTGCCAGCAGCCCGGATTTTTACGAGCAGTACTTC.

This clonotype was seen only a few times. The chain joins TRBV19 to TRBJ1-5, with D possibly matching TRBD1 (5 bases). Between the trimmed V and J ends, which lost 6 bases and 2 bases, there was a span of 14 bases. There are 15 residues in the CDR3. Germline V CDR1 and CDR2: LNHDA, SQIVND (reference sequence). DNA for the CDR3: TGTGCCAGTAGCCCGAGGGGCAGCCGCAATCAGCCCCAGCATTTT. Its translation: CASSPRGSRNQPQHF.

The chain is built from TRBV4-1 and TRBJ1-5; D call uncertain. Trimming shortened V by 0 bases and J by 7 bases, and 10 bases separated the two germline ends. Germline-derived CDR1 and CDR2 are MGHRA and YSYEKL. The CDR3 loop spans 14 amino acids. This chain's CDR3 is CASSQDDRGQPQHF. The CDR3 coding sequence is TGCGCCAGCAGCCAAGACGATCGAGGACAGCCCCAGCATTTT.

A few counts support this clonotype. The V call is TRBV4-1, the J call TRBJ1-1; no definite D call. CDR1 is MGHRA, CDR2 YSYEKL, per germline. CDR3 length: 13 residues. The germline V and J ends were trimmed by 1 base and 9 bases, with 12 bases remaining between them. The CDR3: CASSQVSPTQAFF. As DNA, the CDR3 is TGCGCCAGCAGCCAAGTGTCGCCTACCCAAGCTTTCTTT.

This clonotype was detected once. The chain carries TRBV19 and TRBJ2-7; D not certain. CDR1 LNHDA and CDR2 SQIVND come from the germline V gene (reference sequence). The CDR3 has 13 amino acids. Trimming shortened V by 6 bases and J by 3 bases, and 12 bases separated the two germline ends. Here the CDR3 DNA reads TGTGCCAGTAGCCCCGGCCCTTACTACGAGCAGTACTTC. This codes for CASSPGPYYEQYF.

The CDR3 region has the DNA TGTGCCAGCACCAACGGGGATTACTATGGCTACACCTTC. Residues: CASTNGDYYGYTF. The chain employs TRBV6-6 and TRBJ1-2, with unresolved D. Germline CDR1 is MNHNY and CDR2 is SVGAGI (reference sequence). There are 13 residues in the CDR3. Trimming pared 7 bases from V and 3 bases from J, leaving 12 bases between.

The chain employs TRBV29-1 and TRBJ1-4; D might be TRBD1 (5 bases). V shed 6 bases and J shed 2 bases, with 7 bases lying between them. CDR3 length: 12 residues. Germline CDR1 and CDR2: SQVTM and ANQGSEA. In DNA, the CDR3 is TGCAGCGTGGGGGGGACTAATGAAAAACTGTTTTTT. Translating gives CSVGGTNEKLFF.

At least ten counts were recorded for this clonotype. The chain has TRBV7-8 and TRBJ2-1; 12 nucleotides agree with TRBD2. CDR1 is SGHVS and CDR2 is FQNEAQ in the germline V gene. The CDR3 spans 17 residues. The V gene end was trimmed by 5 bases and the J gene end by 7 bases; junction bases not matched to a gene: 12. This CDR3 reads CASSQPSGGASRNEQFF. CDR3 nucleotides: TGTGCCAGCAGCCAACCTAGCGGGGGGGCCTCACGGAATGAGCAGTTCTTC.

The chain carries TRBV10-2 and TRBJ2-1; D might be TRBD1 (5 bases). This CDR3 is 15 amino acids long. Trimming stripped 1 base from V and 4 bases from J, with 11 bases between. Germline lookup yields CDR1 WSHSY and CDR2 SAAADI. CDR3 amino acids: CASSELFRQYNEQFF. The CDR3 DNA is TGCGCCAGCAGTGAGTTATTTAGACAGTACAATGAGCAGTTCTTC.

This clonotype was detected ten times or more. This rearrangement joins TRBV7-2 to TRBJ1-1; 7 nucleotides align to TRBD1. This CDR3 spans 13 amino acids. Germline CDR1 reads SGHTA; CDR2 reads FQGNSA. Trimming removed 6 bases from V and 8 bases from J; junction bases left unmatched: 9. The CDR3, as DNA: TGTGCCAGCAGTTTTAACAGGGGAATCGAAGCTTTCTTT. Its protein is CASSFNRGIEAFF. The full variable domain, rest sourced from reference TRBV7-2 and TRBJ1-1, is GAGVSQSPSNKVTEKGKDVELRCDPISGHTALYWYRQSLGQGLEFLIYFQGNSAPDKSGLPSDRFSAERTGGSVSTLTIQRTQQEDSAVYLCASSFNRGIEAFFGQGTRLTVV.

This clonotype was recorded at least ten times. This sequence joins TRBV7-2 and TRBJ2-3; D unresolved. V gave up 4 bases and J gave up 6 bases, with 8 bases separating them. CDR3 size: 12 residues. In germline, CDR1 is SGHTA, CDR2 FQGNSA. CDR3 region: CASSSPGDTQYF. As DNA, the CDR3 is TGTGCCAGCAGCTCCCCCGGGGATACGCAGTATTTT. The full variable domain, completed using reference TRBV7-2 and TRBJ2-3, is GAGVSQSPSNKVTEKGKDVELRCDPISGHTALYWYRQSLGQGLEFLIYFQGNSAPDKSGLPSDRFSAERTGGSVSTLTIQRTQQEDSAVYLCASSSPGDTQYFGPGTRLTVL.

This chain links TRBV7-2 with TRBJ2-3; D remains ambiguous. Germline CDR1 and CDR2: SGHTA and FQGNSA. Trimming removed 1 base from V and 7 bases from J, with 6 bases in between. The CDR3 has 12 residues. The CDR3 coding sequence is TGTGCCAGCAGCTTAGTTGAAAATACGCAGTATTTT. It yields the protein CASSLVENTQYF.

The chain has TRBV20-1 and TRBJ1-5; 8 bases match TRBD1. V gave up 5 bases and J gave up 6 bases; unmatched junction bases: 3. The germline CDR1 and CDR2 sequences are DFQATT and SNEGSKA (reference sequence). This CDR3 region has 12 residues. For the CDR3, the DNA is TGCAGTGCTCGGACAGGGAGTCAGCCCCAGCATTTT. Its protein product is CSARTGSQPQHF.

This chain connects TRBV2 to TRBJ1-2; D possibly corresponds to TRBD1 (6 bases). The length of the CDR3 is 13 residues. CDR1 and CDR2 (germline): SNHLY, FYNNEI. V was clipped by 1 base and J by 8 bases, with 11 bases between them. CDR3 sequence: CASSEVQGLGYTF. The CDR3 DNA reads TGTGCCAGCAGTGAAGTCCAGGGGCTCGGCTACACCTTC. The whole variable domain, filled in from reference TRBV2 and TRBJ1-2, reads EPEVTQTPSHQVTQMGQEVILRCVPISNHLYFYWYRQILGQKVEFLVSFYNNEISEKSEIFDDQFSVERPDGSNFTLKIRSTKLEDSAMYFCASSEVQGLGYTFGSGTRLTVV.

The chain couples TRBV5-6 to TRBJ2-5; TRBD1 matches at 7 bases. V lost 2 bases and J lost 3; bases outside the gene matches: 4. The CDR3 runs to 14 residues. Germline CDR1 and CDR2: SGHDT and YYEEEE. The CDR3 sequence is CASSFYQGEETQYF. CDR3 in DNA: TGTGCCAGCAGCTTTTATCAGGGGGAAGAGACCCAGTACTTC. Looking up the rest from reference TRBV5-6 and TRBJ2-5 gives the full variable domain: DAGVTQSPTHLIKTRGQQVTLRCSPKSGHDTVSWYQQALGQGPQFIFQYYEEEERQRGNFPDRFSGHQFPNYSSELNVNALLLGDSALYLCASSFYQGEETQYFGPGTRLLVL.

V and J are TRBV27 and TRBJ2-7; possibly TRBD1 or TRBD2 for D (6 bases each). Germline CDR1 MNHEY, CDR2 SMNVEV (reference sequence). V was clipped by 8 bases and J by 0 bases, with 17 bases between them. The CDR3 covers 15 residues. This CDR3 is CASRLGGYGSYEQYF. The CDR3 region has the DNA TGTGCCAGCCGTCTAGGGGGGTACGGCTCCTACGAGCAGTACTTC.

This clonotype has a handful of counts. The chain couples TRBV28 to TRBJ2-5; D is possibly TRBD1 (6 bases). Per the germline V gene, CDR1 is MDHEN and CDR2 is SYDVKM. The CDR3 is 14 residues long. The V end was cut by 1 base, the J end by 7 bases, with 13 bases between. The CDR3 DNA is TGTGCCAGCAGTTTATTCAGGGGTGATGGGACCCAGTACTTC. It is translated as CASSLFRGDGTQYF.

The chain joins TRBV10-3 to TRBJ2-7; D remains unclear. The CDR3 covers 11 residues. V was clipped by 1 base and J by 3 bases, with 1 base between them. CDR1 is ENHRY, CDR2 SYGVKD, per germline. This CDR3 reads CAISEFYEQYF. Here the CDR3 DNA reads TGTGCCATCAGTGAGTTCTACGAGCAGTACTTC.

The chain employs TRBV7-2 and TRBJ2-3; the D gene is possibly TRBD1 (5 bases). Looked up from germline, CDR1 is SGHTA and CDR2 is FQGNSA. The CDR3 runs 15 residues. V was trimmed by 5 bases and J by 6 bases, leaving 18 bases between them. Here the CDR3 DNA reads TGTGCCAGCAGCCAAGGGCTGGGGTCAGGGGATACGCAGTATTTT. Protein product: CASSQGLGSGDTQYF.

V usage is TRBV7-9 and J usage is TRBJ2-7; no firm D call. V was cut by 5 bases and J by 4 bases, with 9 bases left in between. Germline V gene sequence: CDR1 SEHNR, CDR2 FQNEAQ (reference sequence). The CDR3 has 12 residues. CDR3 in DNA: TGTGCCAGCAGCATTGACACATACGAGCAGTACTTC. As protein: CASSIDTYEQYF.